This T cell receptor (beta chain) appears in the sequencing data of a study of CD8+CD57+ T cells in acquired aplastic anemia. Study-level background: Sorted CD4+ and CD8+ cells gave a mean 3.2 ug DNA, range roughly 0.19 to 27.4 ug.

Selection for sequencing was limited to patients who had shown CD8+CD57+ cell expansion by flow cytometry. This CDR3 comprises 14 residues. The J segment lost 1 base and the V segment lost 6 bases, leaving 2 bases of the junction unmatched. The germline CDR1 and CDR2 sequences are WNHNN and SYGVQD (reference sequence). Genomic DNA templated the TCR beta VDJ and CDR3 profiling. Each CDR3 protein gets one entry after TCRdb re-called the reads with MiXCR. The sample includes 450,000 to 600,000 distinct CDR3 sequences, around 33% seen only once; the top ten take around 0.82%. Study-level points and caveats: Patients shared 25 to 35 CD8+ CDR3 sequences with controls.

This clonotype showed up many times. What it recognizes is unknown. The sequencing sample was made of sorted CD4+, CD8+, or CD8+CD57+ T cells (not recorded which) from PBMCs. The V call is TRBV10-1, the J call TRBJ2-2; 7 positions match TRBD2. The clonotype comes from a human donor with aplastic anemia. The CDR3 DNA is TGCGCCAGCAGCTGGGGGGGGAACACCGGGGAGCTGTTTTTT. Protein product: CASSWGGNTGELFF.